This T cell receptor (beta chain) stems from a study of cytomegalovirus exposure and HLA in healthy donors. TCRdb's copy holds only in-frame clones and misses some; the assay was immunoSEQ multiplex PCR. The sample has about 110,000 clones, about 88% seen once. V was pared by 2 bases and J by 1 base, with 11 bases of the junction left unmatched. Germline CDR1 and CDR2: MNHNS and SASEGT. The CDR3 is 18 residues long. The clonotype was recovered from a woman aged 18-29 years in good health and CMV-seropositive. Input material: PBMCs. This chain connects TRBV6-1 to TRBJ1-3, with 7 bases fitting TRBD1. The CDR3 loop is CASSEHPGQRRSGNTIYF. CDR3 in DNA: TGTGCCAGCAGTGAACACCCGGGACAGCGGAGGTCTGGAAACACCATATATTTT.